The next 31 T cell receptor beta chains were all read from a single sample in a study of monozygotic twins with inflammatory bowel disease. TCRdb reanalyzed the 5' RACE reads, giving one entry per CDR3 protein sequence and no DNA. The listing contains over 110,000 distinct CDR3 sequences. The sequencing input was blood. These receptors all come from a human donor with ulcerative colitis or Crohn's disease, or a healthy co-twin of an affected twin (not recorded which).

The chain joins TRBV29-1 to TRBJ2-5; absent DNA, TCRdb's TRBD1 call cannot be checked. Germline V lookup: CDR1 SQVTM, CDR2 ANQGSEA. The CDR3 spans 14 residues. CDR3 region: CSVEDTGQQETQYF.

V and J are TRBV20-1 and TRBJ1-4. The CDR3 runs 13 residues. Germline V gene lookup returns CDR1 DFQATT and CDR2 SNEGSKA (reference sequence). CDR3 amino acids: CSASPGLNEKLFF.

The rearrangement links TRBV12-3 or TRBV12-4 to TRBJ2-5; the D gene TCRdb calls, TRBD2, cannot be checked with no DNA. The CDR3 sequence is 14 residues long. Here the CDR3 reads CASTTRQPQETQYF.

The chain has TRBV7-6 and TRBJ2-5; TCRdb's D call of TRBD1 is untestable without DNA. CDR3 length: 13 residues. From germline, CDR1 is SGHVS and CDR2 FNYEAQ. This CDR3 is CASSSGQGRPQYF.

V and J are TRBV14 and TRBJ2-2; TCRdb names TRBD1, which stays unverified in the absence of DNA. The germline V gene encodes CDR1 SGHDN and CDR2 FVKESK. CDR3 length: 16 amino acids. CDR3 residues: CASSQGSPGITGELFF.

The chain carries TRBV5-1 and TRBJ1-1; absent DNA, TCRdb's TRBD1 call cannot be checked. CDR3 length: 15 amino acids. From germline, CDR1 is SGHRS and CDR2 YFSETQ. Here the CDR3 reads CASSPRQGKNTEAFF.

The rearrangement uses TRBV5-1 and TRBJ1-5; TCRdb's assignment of TRBD1 cannot be checked, as there is no DNA. CDR1 SGHRS and CDR2 YFSETQ come from the germline V gene. The CDR3 runs to 14 residues. This CDR3 reads CASSPMGVNQPQHF.

The chain carries TRBV6-5 and TRBJ2-7; as DNA is missing, the TRBD2 call by TCRdb cannot be tested. The germline V gene encodes CDR1 MNHEY and CDR2 SVGAGI. This CDR3 comprises 13 residues. CDR3 in amino acids: CASKKGHSYEQYF.

The genes are TRBV9 and TRBJ2-7; TCRdb selects TRBD1, and the lack of DNA leaves this call unchecked. The CDR3 covers 15 residues. The germline CDR1 and CDR2 sequences are SGDLS and YYNGEE. CDR3 region: CASSARGQAFYEQYF.

The chain joins TRBV29-1 to TRBJ2-1. CDR3 length equals 11 residues. Germline V gene data show CDR1 as SQVTM and CDR2 as ANQGSEA. CDR3 loop: CSVEPIGEQFF.

The rearrangement uses TRBV5-1 and TRBJ2-7; no DNA is available, so the TRBD2 call from TCRdb remains unchecked. The CDR3 consists of 16 residues. CDR1 and CDR2 (germline): SGHRS, YFSETQ. The CDR3 sequence is CASSDLGGPPLYEQYF.

The gene calls are TRBV20-1 and TRBJ2-2; TCRdb calls TRBD2, which cannot be checked without DNA. Germline-derived CDR1 and CDR2 are DFQATT and SNEGSKA (reference sequence). The CDR3 is made up of 16 amino acids. CDR3 sequence reads: CSARDPRGGATGELFF.

The chain carries TRBV7-2 and TRBJ1-6; TCRdb gives TRBD1 as the D gene, but with no DNA this cannot be confirmed. CDR1 is SGHTA and CDR2 is FQGNSA in the germline V gene. This CDR3 spans 16 amino acids. The CDR3 reads CASSSVGQFYNSPLHF.

The V call is TRBV20-1, the J call TRBJ2-7; TCRdb's D call, TRBD2, is unchecked because there is no DNA. CDR3 size: 16 residues. Germline CDR1 DFQATT, CDR2 SNEGSKA (reference sequence). CDR3 loop: CSAQPPRGTTSYEQYF.

This chain uses TRBV7-2 with TRBJ1-1; TCRdb outputs TRBD1, but without DNA this stays unchecked. In germline, CDR1 is SGHTA, CDR2 FQGNSA. CDR3 length: 16 amino acids. CDR3 residues: CASSLRQGLPNTEAFF. The full variable domain, in which reference TRBV7-2 and TRBJ1-1 provide the parts outside the CDR3, is GAGVSQSPSNKVTEKGKDVELRCDPISGHTALYWYRQSLGQGLEFLIYFQGNSAPDKSGLPSDRFSAERTGGSVSTLTIQRTQQEDSAVYLCASSLRQGLPNTEAFFGQGTRLTVV.

The chain links TRBV5-1 to TRBJ2-5. The germline V gene has CDR1 SGHRS and CDR2 YFSETQ. The CDR3 is 15 residues long. The CDR3 loop is CASSLGTLPQETQYF.

The gene calls are TRBV5-1 and TRBJ1-5. CDR3 length equals 13 residues. CDR1 and CDR2 (germline): SGHRS, YFSETQ. CDR3: CASSLGVDQPQHF.

The chain couples TRBV2 to TRBJ1-3. CDR1 is SNHLY, CDR2 FYNNEI, per germline. The CDR3 spans 14 residues. The CDR3 sequence is CASSEDSLGNTIYF.

V usage is TRBV5-1 and J usage is TRBJ2-7. The CDR3 has 14 residues. Looked up from germline, CDR1 is SGHRS and CDR2 is YFSETQ. The CDR3 reads CASSLVGDSYEQYF.

The chain links TRBV5-1 to TRBJ2-3. The CDR3 contains 14 residues. Germline CDR1 and CDR2: SGHRS and YFSETQ. Here the CDR3 reads CASSLWGSADTQYF. The full variable domain, in which reference TRBV5-1 and TRBJ2-3 provide the parts outside the CDR3, is KAGVTQTPRYLIKTRGQQVTLSCSPISGHRSVSWYQQTPGQGLQFLFEYFSETQRNKGNFPGRFSGRQFSNSRSEMNVSTLELGDSALYLCASSLWGSADTQYFGPGTRLTVL.

The CDR3: CSAPRGVAGGREQYF. The chain employs TRBV20-1 and TRBJ2-7; TCRdb's assignment of TRBD2 cannot be checked, as there is no DNA. Germline values: CDR1 DFQATT, CDR2 SNEGSKA (reference sequence). This CDR3 contains 15 residues.

This sequence joins TRBV12-3 or TRBV12-4 and TRBJ2-3; TCRdb's assignment of TRBD1 cannot be checked, as there is no DNA. The CDR3 totals 15 residues. Here the CDR3 reads CASTWTDFSTDTQYF.

The V call is TRBV5-1, the J call TRBJ2-1; without DNA, the TCRdb call of TRBD1 cannot be checked. The CDR3 covers 16 residues. CDR1 and CDR2 from the germline V gene are SGHRS and YFSETQ. CDR3 loop: CASSSGQGIPYNEQFF.

The rearrangement joins TRBV5-1 to TRBJ2-1; TCRdb's assignment of TRBD1 cannot be checked, as there is no DNA. The CDR3 is made up of 12 amino acids. CDR1 SGHRS and CDR2 YFSETQ come from the germline V gene. The CDR3 region is CASSLQGNEQFF.

This chain uses TRBV5-1 with TRBJ2-7; checking the TCRdb D call of TRBD2 is not possible without DNA. CDR3 length: 13 residues. Germline lookup yields CDR1 SGHRS and CDR2 YFSETQ. CDR3 loop: CASKDNRGDEQYF.

The chain carries TRBV4-3 and TRBJ2-2. The CDR3 loop spans 15 amino acids. Germline loops: CDR1 LGHNA, CDR2 YSLEER. This CDR3 is CASSQVGSYTGELFF.

The rearrangement uses TRBV2 and TRBJ2-3; TCRdb calls TRBD2, which cannot be checked without DNA. CDR1 and CDR2 (germline): SNHLY, FYNNEI. This CDR3 is built from 14 residues. The CDR3 is CASRVGLETDTQYF.

The chain employs TRBV11-2 and TRBJ1-2; TCRdb returns TRBD1, unconfirmable since there is no DNA. CDR3 length: 12 amino acids. Germline V gives CDR1 SGHAT, CDR2 FQNNGV. CDR3 sequence reads: CASSLESRGYTF.

J is TRBJ1-4 and V is TRBV6-1. CDR3 length: 15 residues. Looked up from germline, CDR1 is MNHNS and CDR2 is SASEGT. The CDR3: CASKPLYATNEKLFF.

V usage is TRBV6-2 or TRBV6-3 and J usage is TRBJ2-3; TCRdb's assignment of TRBD1 cannot be checked, as there is no DNA. Germline V gene data show CDR1 as MNHEY and CDR2 as SVGEGT. The CDR3 is 15 amino acids. CDR3 protein: CASSFPSGATDTQYF.

The rearrangement uses TRBV5-4 and TRBJ2-3; TCRdb reports TRBD1, a call that lacks DNA to check it against. The CDR3 covers 18 residues. CDR1 SGHNT and CDR2 YYREEE come from the germline V gene (reference sequence). CDR3 sequence: CASSLWGFLGLGGDTQYF.